This TCR beta chain was profiled in a study of blood T cell repertoires in COVID-19. Across the whole study: The origin of the acute and convalescent COVID-19 samples was the United States, Italy and Spain. PBMCs, B-cell-depleted T cells, or T cells were the source of the cDNA or gDNA that made up the material.

Assay used: immunoSEQ multiplex PCR; TCRdb lists only in-frame clones, some missing. In the table there are roughly 140,000 clones, about 80% of which are singletons. There are 18 residues in the CDR3. Germline CDR1 and CDR2: SGHTA and FQGNSA. V was pared by 1 base and J by 0 bases, with 16 bases between. The rearrangement uses TRBV7-2 and TRBJ2-4; D is possibly TRBD2 (6 bases). The receptor's source is a man in his forties or fifties in a cohort exposed to, infected with or recovered from COVID-19 (not recorded which). The sample was PBMCs or T cells enriched from blood (not recorded which). DNA of the CDR3: TGTGCCAGCAGCTTAGATCCCCCTAGCGTGATAGCCAAAAACATTCAGTACTTC. Translating gives CASSLDPPSVIAKNIQYF.